This section outlines one TCR beta chain sequence together with its context. Its target is unknown. These data are taken from a study of T-cell reconstitution after alpha-beta-depleted transplantation in children. Whole-study findings and limits: T-cell numbers and diversity one year post-transplant derived largely from freshly generated T cells.

For TCRbeta, the library was prepared with unique molecular identifiers. One entry per CDR3 protein, called by TCRdb with MiXCR from the PCR reads. The table lists 540,000 or so distinct CDR3 sequences, more than 20% of them singletons. Germline V gene data show CDR1 as LNHNV and CDR2 as YYDKDF (reference sequence). CDR3 length equals 15 residues. Trimming took 3 bases from V and 2 from J, leaving 11 bases between them. The clonotype comes from a boy younger than two who had a stem cell transplant for acute myeloid leukemia, so the T cells may come from the graft donor. This specimen consisted of PBMCs, mostly from graft donor cells, obtained 360 days after TCRalphabeta/CD19-depleted stem cell transplant. This chain connects TRBV15 to TRBJ2-1; TRBD1 or TRBD2 may be the D gene (6 bases each). CDR3 loop: CATSRTGGTYNEQFF. CDR3 in DNA: TGTGCCACCAGCAGGACCGGGGGCACCTACAATGAGCAGTTCTTC.